This TCR beta chain was retrieved from a study of cytomegalovirus exposure and HLA in healthy donors. At the level of the study: Tens of millions of unique TCRs from HLA-typed donors were held in an early release of data.

The germline V and J ends were trimmed by 0 bases and 7 bases, with 10 bases remaining between them. The CDR3 contains 15 residues. Germline CDR1 LGHNA, CDR2 YNFKEQ. This clone has just a few counts. The PCR was carried out with 60 Vbeta primers and 13 Jbeta primers. Clones were sequenced by immunoSEQ multiplex PCR, and TCRdb holds only the in-frame ones, with some missing. The sample has about 120,000 clones, about a sixth seen once. The receptor was derived from a female donor in good health and CMV-seropositive. Sequences were obtained from PBMCs. The V and J genes are TRBV4-2 and TRBJ1-6; possible D gene TRBD1, 5 bases. The CDR3 is CASSQDRGFNSPLHF. The DNA for the CDR3 is TGTGCCAGCAGCCAAGATAGGGGATTCAATTCACCCCTCCACTTT.